One TCR beta chain is described in this entry. V shed 5 bases, J shed 7 bases, and the junction held 11 bases outside the gene matches. The CDR3 consists of 16 residues. Germline-derived CDR1 and CDR2 are MDHEN and SYDVKM. These data originate in a study of blood T cell repertoires in COVID-19. Method: immunoSEQ multiplex PCR; TCRdb's copy keeps in-frame clones and lacks some. The table has about 260,000 clones, about nine tenths seen once. Participants were placed into cohorts based on the clinical history they reported. Material for sequencing was PBMCs or T cells enriched from blood (not recorded which). The receptor was derived from a woman between 50 and 59 years old who had recovered from COVID-19. The chain links TRBV28 to TRBJ1-4, with 9 bases that match TRBD1. The CDR3 region is CASSPYTGGDFEKLFF. The CDR3 nucleotides are TGTGCCAGCAGTCCTTATACAGGGGGCGACTTTGAAAAACTGTTTTTT.